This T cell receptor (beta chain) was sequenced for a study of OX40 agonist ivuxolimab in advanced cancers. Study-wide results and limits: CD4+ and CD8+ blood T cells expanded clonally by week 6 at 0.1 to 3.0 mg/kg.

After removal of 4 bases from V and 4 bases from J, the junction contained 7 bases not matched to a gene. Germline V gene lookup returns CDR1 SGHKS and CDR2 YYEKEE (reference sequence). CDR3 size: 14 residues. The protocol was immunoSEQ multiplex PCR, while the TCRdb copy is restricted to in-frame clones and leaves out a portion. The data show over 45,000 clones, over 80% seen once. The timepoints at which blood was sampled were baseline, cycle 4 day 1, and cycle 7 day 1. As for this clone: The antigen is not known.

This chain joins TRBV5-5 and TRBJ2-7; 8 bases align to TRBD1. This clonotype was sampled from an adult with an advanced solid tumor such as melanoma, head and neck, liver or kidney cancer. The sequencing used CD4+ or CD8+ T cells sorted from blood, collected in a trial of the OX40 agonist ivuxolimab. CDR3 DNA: TGTGCCAGCAGCCCCGGGACAGGCCCTTACGAGCAGTACTTC. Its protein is CASSPGTGPYEQYF.